The 10 T cell receptor beta chains given below trace back to one sample, sequenced in a study of graft-versus-host responses after intestinal transplantation. TCRdb's table, derived via immunoSEQ multiplex PCR, lists solely in-frame clones and lacks some. The repertoire holds around 26,000 clones, roughly four fifths seen once, with 0.93% in the top ten. Their antigens are not known. The sequencing here drew on unstimulated CD8+ T cells sorted from spleen or lymph node cells, taken before transplant. The receptors were sampled from a human donor who was the organ donor for an intestinal transplant.

This chain uses TRBV7-9 with TRBJ2-3; TRBD1 might be the D (5 bases). Germline assignment: CDR1 SEHNR and CDR2 FQNEAQ (reference sequence). The CDR3 totals 16 residues. V was trimmed by 1 base and J by 4 bases, leaving 15 bases between them. The CDR3 bases are TGTGCCAGCAGCTTAGTGCAGGGTGGCCGGGCAGATACGCAGTATTTT. This codes for CASSLVQGGRADTQYF.

The V call is TRBV19, the J call TRBJ1-1; D gene uncertain. Between the trimmed V and J ends, which lost 7 bases and 2 bases, there was a span of 11 bases. Germline loops: CDR1 LNHDA, CDR2 SQIVND (reference sequence). There are 13 residues in the CDR3. The CDR3 region has the DNA TGTGCCAGTATGGTGGCGGATAACACTGAAGCTTTCTTT. Its translation: CASMVADNTEAFF.

The gene calls are TRBV7-9 and TRBJ2-2; D call uncertain. CDR3 size: 16 residues. Germline V gives CDR1 SEHNR, CDR2 FQNEAQ (reference sequence). The V end was cut by 1 base, the J end by 2 bases, with 11 bases between. The CDR3 protein is CASSLVPSGNTGELFF. CDR3 sequence (DNA): TGTGCCAGCAGCTTAGTTCCCAGTGGAAACACCGGGGAGCTGTTTTTT.

The chain couples TRBV5-4 to TRBJ2-7; 8 nucleotides align to TRBD2. This CDR3 spans 14 amino acids. V lost 2 bases, J lost 3 bases, and 4 bases stayed unmatched. CDR1 is SGHNT and CDR2 is YYREEE in the germline V gene (reference sequence). CDR3 in amino acids: CASSLTTSGYEQYF. CDR3 bases: TGTGCCAGCAGCTTAACAACTAGCGGCTACGAGCAGTACTTC.

This clone was seen only a few times. The chain carries TRBV4-3 and TRBJ1-1; D might be TRBD1 (6 bases). V was pared by 0 bases and J by 6 bases, with 14 bases between. The germline V gene has CDR1 LGHNA and CDR2 YSLEER. The CDR3 has 15 residues. The CDR3 loop is CASSQDSGARAEAFF. In nucleotides, the CDR3 is TGCGCCAGCAGCCAAGACTCGGGGGCCAGGGCTGAAGCTTTCTTT.

The chain recombines TRBV19 with TRBJ1-5, with a possible D match to TRBD1 (6 bases). The germline CDR1 and CDR2 sequences are LNHDA and SQIVND (reference sequence). This CDR3 has 14 residues. The ends were cut back, 9 bases at V and 0 bases at J, with 12 bases in the middle. This CDR3 is CASKDRHSNQPQHF. The CDR3 coding sequence is TGTGCCAGCAAGGACAGACATAGCAATCAGCCCCAGCATTTT.

CDR3 region: CASSPDRGLDTQYF. CDR3 sequence (DNA): TGTGCCAGCAGCCCGGACAGGGGGCTGGATACGCAGTATTTT. V gene TRBV7-9 combines with J gene TRBJ2-3; the match to TRBD1 covers 11 bases. Germline CDR1 SEHNR, CDR2 FQNEAQ (reference sequence). Trimming removed 5 bases from V and 6 bases from J; junction bases left unmatched: 4. The CDR3 covers 14 residues.

The genes are TRBV7-8 and TRBJ1-2, with D hard to call. Between the trimmed V and J ends, which lost 3 bases and 5 bases, there was a span of 7 bases. The CDR3 covers 12 residues. Per the germline V gene, CDR1 is SGHVS and CDR2 is FQNEAQ. CDR3 sequence: CASSFTDYGYTF. In nucleotides, the CDR3 is TGTGCCAGCAGCTTCACCGATTATGGCTACACCTTC.

The V and J genes are TRBV19 and TRBJ2-7, with D perhaps matching TRBD1 (6 bases). Germline CDR1 LNHDA, CDR2 SQIVND (reference sequence). V was clipped by 10 bases and J by 4 bases, with 14 bases between them. The CDR3 has 12 residues. The DNA for the CDR3 is TGTGCCACCGCCCGGACAGCGTACGAGCAGTACTTC. Amino acid sequence: CATARTAYEQYF. Filled out from reference TRBV19 and TRBJ2-7, the complete variable domain reads DGGITQSPKYLFRKEGQNVTLSCEQNLNHDAMYWYRQDPGQGLRLIYYSQIVNDFQKGDIAEGYSVSREKKESFPLTVTSAQKNPTAFYLCATARTAYEQYFGPGTRLTVT.

This clone showed up just a few times. The chain uses TRBV27 and TRBJ2-5, with 8 nucleotides matching TRBD1. The CDR3 has 16 residues. Germline CDR1 is MNHEY and CDR2 is SMNVEV (reference sequence). V dropped 6 bases and J dropped 5; count of bases not matched to a gene: 14. CDR3 sequence (DNA): TGTGCCAGCAGCCCTTTTTGGGACAGGCTGAGCGAGACCCAGTACTTC. Translating gives CASSPFWDRLSETQYF.